This TCR beta chain emerged from a study of siplizumab effects on memory and regulatory T cells. Every sample had roughly 9.1 x 10^4 of its TCR templates assayed. Generated by immunoSEQ multiplex PCR, the TCRdb table keeps only in-frame clones and is missing some. The data contain approximately 50,000 clones, about 93% of them singletons. With respect to this clone: Its specificity is not known.

The CDR3 has 14 residues. V lost 4 bases to trimming and J lost 4 bases, with 14 bases between them. Germline lookup yields CDR1 SGHAT and CDR2 FQNNGV. Study outcomes and limitations: A major contribution to the alloresponse seemed to be made by naive T cells, which seemed more diverse than memory cells. Confirmation that proliferating Tregs from siplizumab cultures had suppressive function was not obtained. The alloreactive clones that mapped to unstimulated subsets made up only a minor fraction.

The rearrangement links TRBV11-2 to TRBJ2-7, with D unclear. This TCR was recovered from a human donor in good health. The sequenced sample was CD8+ T cells sorted from blood. DNA of the CDR3: TGTGCCAGCAGCTATACCCCGACCCGATACGAGCAGTACTTC. This encodes CASSYTPTRYEQYF.